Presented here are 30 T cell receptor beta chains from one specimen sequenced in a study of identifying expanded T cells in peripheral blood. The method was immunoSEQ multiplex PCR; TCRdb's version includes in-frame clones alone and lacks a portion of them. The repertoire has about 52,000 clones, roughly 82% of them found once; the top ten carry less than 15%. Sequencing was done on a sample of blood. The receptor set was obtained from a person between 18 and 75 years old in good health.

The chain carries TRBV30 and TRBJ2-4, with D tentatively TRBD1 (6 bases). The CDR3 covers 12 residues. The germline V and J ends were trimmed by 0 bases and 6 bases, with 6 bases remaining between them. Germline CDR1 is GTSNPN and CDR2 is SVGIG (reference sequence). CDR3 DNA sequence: TGTGCCTGGAGTGTGGGGGCAAACATTCAGTACTTC. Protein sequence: CAWSVGANIQYF.

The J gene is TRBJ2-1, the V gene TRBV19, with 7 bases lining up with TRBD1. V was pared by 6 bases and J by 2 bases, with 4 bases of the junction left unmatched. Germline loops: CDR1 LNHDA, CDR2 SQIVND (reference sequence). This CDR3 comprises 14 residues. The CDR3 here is CASSSRGTYNEQFF. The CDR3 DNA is TGTGCCAGTAGCAGCAGGGGGACCTACAATGAGCAGTTCTTC. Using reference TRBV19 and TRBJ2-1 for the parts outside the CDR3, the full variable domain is DGGITQSPKYLFRKEGQNVTLSCEQNLNHDAMYWYRQDPGQGLRLIYYSQIVNDFQKGDIAEGYSVSREKKESFPLTVTSAQKNPTAFYLCASSSRGTYNEQFFGPGTRLTVL.

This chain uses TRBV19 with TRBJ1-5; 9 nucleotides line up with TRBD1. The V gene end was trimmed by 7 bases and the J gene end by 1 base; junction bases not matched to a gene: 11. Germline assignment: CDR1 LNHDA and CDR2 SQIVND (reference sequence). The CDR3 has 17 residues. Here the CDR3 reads CASTDPRTGVSNQPQHF. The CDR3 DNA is TGTGCCAGTACCGATCCCAGGACAGGGGTAAGCAATCAGCCCCAGCATTTT. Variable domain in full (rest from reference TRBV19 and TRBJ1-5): DGGITQSPKYLFRKEGQNVTLSCEQNLNHDAMYWYRQDPGQGLRLIYYSQIVNDFQKGDIAEGYSVSREKKESFPLTVTSAQKNPTAFYLCASTDPRTGVSNQPQHFGDGTRLSIL.

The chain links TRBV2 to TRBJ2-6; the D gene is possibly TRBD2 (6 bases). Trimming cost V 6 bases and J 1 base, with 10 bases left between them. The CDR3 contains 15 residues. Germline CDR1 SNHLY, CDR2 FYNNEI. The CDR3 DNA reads TGTGCCAGCAGGGCAGGGAGGTCTGGGGCCAACGTCCTGACTTTC. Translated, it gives CASRAGRSGANVLTF.

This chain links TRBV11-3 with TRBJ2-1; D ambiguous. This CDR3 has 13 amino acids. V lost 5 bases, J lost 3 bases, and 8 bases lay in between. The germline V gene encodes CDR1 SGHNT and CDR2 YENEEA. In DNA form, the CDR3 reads TGTGCCAGCAGCATAAATTACTACAATGAGCAGTTCTTC. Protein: CASSINYYNEQFF.

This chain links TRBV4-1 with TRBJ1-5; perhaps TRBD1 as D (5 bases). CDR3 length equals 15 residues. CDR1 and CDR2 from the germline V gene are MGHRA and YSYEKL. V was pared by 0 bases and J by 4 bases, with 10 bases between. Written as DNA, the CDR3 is TGCGCCAGCAGCCAAGAAGCGGGGGATAATCAGCCCCAGCATTTT. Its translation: CASSQEAGDNQPQHF.

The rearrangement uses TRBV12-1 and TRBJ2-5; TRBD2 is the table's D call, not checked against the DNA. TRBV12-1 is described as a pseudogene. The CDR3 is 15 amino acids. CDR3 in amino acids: CASSPPRDLQETQYF. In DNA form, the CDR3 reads TGTGCCAGCAGCCCACCCCGGGACTTACAAGAGACCCAGTACTTC.

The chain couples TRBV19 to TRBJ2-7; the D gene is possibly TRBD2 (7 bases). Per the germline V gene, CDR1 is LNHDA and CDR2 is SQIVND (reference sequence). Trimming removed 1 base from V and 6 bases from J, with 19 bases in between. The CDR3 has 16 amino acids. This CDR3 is CASSIVHRGALGEQYF. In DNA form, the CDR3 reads TGTGCCAGTAGTATAGTTCACCGGGGGGCCCTTGGCGAGCAGTACTTC.

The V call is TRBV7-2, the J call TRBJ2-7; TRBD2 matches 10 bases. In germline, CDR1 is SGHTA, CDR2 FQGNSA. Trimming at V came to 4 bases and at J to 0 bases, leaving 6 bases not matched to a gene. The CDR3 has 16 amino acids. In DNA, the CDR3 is TGTGCCAGCAGCTGGATGACTAGCGGGCTCTCCTACGAGCAGTACTTC. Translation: CASSWMTSGLSYEQYF.

The CDR3: CASKGVGETQYF. The CDR3 DNA reads as TGTGCCAGCAAGGGGGTTGGGGAGACCCAGTACTTC. The chain is built from TRBV6-6 and TRBJ2-5; TRBD1 might be the D (6 bases). From germline, CDR1 is MNHNY and CDR2 SVGAGI (reference sequence). V was clipped by 7 bases and J by 5 bases, with 11 bases between them. This CDR3 has 12 residues.

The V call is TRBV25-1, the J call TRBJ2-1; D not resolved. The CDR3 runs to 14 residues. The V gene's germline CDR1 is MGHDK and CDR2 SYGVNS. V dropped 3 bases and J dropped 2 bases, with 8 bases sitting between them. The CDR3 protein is CASSETTPYNEQFF. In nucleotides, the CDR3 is TGTGCCAGCAGTGAGACGACCCCCTACAATGAGCAGTTCTTC.

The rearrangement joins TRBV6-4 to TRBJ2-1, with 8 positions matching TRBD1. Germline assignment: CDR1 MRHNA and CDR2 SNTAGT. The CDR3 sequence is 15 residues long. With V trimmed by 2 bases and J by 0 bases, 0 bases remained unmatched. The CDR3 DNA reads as TGTGCCAGCAGTGACACAGGGGGCTCCTACAATGAGCAGTTCTTC. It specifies CASSDTGGSYNEQFF.

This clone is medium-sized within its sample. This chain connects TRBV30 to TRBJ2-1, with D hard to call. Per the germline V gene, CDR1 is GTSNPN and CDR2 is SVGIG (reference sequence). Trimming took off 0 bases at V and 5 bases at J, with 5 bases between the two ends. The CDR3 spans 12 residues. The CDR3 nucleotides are TGTGCCTGGAGTGTCGGAGACAATGAGCAGTTCTTC. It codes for CAWSVGDNEQFF.

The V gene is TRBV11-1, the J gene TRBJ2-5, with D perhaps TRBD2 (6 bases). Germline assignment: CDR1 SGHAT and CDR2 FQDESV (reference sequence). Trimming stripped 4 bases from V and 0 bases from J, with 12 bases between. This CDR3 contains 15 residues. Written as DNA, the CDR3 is TGTGCCAGCAGCTCAACCGGAGGGTACCAAGAGACCCAGTACTTC. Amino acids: CASSSTGGYQETQYF.

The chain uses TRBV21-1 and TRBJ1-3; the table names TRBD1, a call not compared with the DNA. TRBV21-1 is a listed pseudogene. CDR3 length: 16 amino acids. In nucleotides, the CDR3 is TGTGCCAGCAGCAAAGCAGGGGGATTCTCTGGAAACACCATATATTTT. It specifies CASSKAGGFSGNTIYF.

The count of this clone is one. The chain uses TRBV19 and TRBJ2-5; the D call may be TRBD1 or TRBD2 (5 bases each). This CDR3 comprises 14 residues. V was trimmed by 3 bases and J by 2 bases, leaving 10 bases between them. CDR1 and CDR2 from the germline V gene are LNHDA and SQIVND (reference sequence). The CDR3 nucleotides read TGTGCCAGTAGTATTGGGGGATTACAAGAGACCCAGTACTTC. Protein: CASSIGGLQETQYF.

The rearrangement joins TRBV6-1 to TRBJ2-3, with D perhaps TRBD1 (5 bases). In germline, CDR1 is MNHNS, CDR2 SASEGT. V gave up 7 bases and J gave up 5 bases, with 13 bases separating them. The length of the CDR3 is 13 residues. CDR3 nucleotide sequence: TGTGCCAGCAACGGGCAGGGCGAAGATACGCAGTATTTT. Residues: CASNGQGEDTQYF.

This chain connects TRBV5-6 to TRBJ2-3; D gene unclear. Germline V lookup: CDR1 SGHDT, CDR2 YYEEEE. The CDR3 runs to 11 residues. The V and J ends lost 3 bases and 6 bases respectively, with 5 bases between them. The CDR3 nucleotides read TGTGCCAGCAGCTCGGCCGATACGCAGTATTTT. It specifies CASSSADTQYF.

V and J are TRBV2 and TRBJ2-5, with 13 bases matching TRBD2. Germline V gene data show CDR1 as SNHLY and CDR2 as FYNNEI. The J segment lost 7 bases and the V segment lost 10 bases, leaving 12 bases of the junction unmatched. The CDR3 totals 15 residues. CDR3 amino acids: CATSTSGGPGGTQYF. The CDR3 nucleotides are TGTGCCACTTCGACTAGCGGGGGGCCGGGCGGGACCCAGTACTTC.

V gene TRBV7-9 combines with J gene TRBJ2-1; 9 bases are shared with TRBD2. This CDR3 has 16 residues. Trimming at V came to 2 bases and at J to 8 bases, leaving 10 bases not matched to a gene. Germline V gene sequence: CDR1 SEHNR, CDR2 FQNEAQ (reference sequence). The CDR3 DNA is TGTGCCAGCAGCTTAAGGGTCCCTAGCGGGAACGATGAGCAGTTCTTC. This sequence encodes CASSLRVPSGNDEQFF.

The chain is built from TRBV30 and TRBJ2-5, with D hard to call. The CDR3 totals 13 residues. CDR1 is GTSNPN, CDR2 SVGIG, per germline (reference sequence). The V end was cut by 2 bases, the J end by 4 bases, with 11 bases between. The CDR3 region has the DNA TGTGCCTGGAGTCCCGGTCAGCCAGAGACCCAGTACTTC. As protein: CAWSPGQPETQYF.

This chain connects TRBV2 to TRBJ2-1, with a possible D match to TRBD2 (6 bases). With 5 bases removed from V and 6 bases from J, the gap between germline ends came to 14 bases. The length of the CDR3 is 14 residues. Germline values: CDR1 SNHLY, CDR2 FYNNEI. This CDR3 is CASSRGGGSNEQFF. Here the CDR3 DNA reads TGTGCCAGCAGTCGGGGAGGAGGAAGCAATGAGCAGTTCTTC.

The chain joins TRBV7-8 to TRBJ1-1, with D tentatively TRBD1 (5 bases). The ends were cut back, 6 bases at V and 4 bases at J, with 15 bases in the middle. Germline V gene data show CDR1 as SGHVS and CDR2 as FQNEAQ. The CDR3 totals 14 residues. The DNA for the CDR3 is TGTGCCAGCAGTCGCCAGGGCTACACCACTGAAGCTTTCTTT. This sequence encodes CASSRQGYTTEAFF.

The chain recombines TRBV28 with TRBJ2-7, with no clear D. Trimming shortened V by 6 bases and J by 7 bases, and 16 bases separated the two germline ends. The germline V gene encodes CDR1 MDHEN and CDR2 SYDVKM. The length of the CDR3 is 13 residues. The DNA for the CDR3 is TGTGCCAGCAGCGTAGGGCCCGGGCGGGAGCAGTACTTC. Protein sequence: CASSVGPGREQYF.

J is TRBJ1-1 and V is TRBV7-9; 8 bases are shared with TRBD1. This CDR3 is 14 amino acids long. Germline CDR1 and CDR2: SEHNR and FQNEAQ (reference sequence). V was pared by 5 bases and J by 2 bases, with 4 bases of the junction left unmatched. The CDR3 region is CASSRGQGNTEAFF. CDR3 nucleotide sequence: TGTGCCAGCAGCCGCGGACAGGGAAACACTGAAGCTTTCTTT.

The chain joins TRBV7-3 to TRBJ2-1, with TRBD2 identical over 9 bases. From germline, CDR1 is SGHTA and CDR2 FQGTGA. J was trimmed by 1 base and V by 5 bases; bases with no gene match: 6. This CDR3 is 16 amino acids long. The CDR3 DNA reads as TGTGCCAGCAGCCAGAGCGGGGGGTTATCCTACAATGAGCAGTTCTTC. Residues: CASSQSGGLSYNEQFF.

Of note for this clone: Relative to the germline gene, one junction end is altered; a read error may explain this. Here the CDR3 DNA reads TGTGCCACCAGCAGTAGACTAGCGGGAGAATTACACTTC. Its translation: CATSSRLAGELHF. The chain recombines TRBV15 with TRBJ2-7, with 12 bases lining up with TRBD2. In germline, CDR1 is LNHNV, CDR2 YYDKDF (reference sequence). The CDR3 is 13 amino acids. The full variable domain, its missing parts supplied by reference TRBV15 and TRBJ2-7, is DAMVIQNPRYQVTQFGKPVTLSCSQTLNHNVMYWYQQKSSQAPKLLFHYYDKDFNNEADTPDNFQSRRPNTSFCFLDIRSPGLGDTAMYLCATSSRLAGELHFGPGTRLTVT.

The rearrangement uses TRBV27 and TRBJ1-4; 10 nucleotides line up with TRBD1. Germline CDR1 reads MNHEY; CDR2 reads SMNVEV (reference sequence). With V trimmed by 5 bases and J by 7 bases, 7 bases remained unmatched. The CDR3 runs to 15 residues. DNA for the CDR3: TGTGCCAGCAGTGCGACAGGGGGCGTTGGTGAAAAACTGTTTTTT. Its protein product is CASSATGGVGEKLFF.

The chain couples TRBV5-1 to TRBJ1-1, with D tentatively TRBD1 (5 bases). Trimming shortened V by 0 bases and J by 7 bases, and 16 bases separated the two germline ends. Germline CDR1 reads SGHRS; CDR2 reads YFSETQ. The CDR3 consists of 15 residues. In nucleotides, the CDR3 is TGCGCCAGCAGCTTGGATCGGGGCACAAGGGGTGAAGCTTTCTTT. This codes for CASSLDRGTRGEAFF.

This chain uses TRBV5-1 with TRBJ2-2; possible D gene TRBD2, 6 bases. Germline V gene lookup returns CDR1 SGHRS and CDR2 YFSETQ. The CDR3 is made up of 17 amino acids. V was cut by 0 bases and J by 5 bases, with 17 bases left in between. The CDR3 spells CASSLALRRDLTGELFF. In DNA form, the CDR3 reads TGCGCCAGCAGCTTGGCTTTGCGGAGGGACTTGACCGGGGAGCTGTTTTTT. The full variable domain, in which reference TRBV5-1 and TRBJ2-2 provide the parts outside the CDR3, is KAGVTQTPRYLIKTRGQQVTLSCSPISGHRSVSWYQQTPGQGLQFLFEYFSETQRNKGNFPGRFSGRQFSNSRSEMNVSTLELGDSALYLCASSLALRRDLTGELFFGEGSRLTVL.